Shown below are 22 T cell receptor beta chains from a single sample sequenced in a study of blood T cell repertoires in COVID-19. This table comes from immunoSEQ multiplex PCR, and its TCRdb copy is limited to in-frame clones, with some not included. The table includes about 280,000 clones, approximately 91% detected once. The sequencing sample was made of peripheral blood. These receptors came from a man younger than 35 with active or convalescent COVID-19.

The V call is TRBV2, the J call TRBJ2-3; 8 bases match TRBD2. Per the germline V gene, CDR1 is SNHLY and CDR2 is FYNNEI. The J segment lost 2 bases and the V segment lost 7 bases, leaving 8 bases of the junction unmatched. The CDR3 covers 15 residues. The CDR3 is CASTKRGYTTDTQYF. In DNA form, the CDR3 reads TGTGCCAGCACCAAGCGGGGGTATACCACAGATACGCAGTATTTT.

The genes are TRBV3-1 (or the pseudogene TRBV3-2) and TRBJ2-7; D is unresolved. Trimming left V 1 base short and J 4 bases short, with 11 bases between. The length of the CDR3 is 14 residues. Looked up from germline, CDR1 is LGHDT and CDR2 is YNNKEL (reference sequence). The CDR3 loop is CASSQAARIYEQYF. CDR3 DNA sequence: TGTGCCAGCAGCCAAGCCGCGAGAATTTACGAGCAGTACTTC.

The chain recombines TRBV9 with TRBJ1-2; D possibly corresponds to TRBD1 (6 bases). This CDR3 comprises 13 residues. Per the germline V gene, CDR1 is SGDLS and CDR2 is YYNGEE. V was clipped by 6 bases and J by 6 bases, with 15 bases between them. In DNA form, the CDR3 reads TGTGCCAGCACCCCCTGGGGGGGCGATGGCTACACCTTC. This encodes CASTPWGGDGYTF.

This rearrangement joins TRBV23-1 to TRBJ2-7; D remains ambiguous. TRBV23-1 is placed among ORFs of uncertain function. This CDR3 is 15 amino acids long. The germline V and J ends were trimmed by 0 bases and 0 bases, with 9 bases remaining between them. The CDR3 protein is CASSQSGPGSYEQYF. CDR3 bases: TGCGCCAGCAGTCAATCGGGCCCCGGCTCCTACGAGCAGTACTTC.

The rearrangement uses TRBV9 and TRBJ2-7; TRBD1 agrees at 7 bases. This CDR3 spans 14 amino acids. With V trimmed by 3 bases and J by 6 bases, 9 bases remained unmatched. Germline V gene data show CDR1 as SGDLS and CDR2 as YYNGEE. CDR3 sequence reads: CASSAGTVDSEQYF. CDR3 coding DNA: TGTGCCAGCAGCGCCGGGACAGTTGACAGCGAGCAGTACTTC.

V gene TRBV11-2 combines with J gene TRBJ2-1, with D perhaps TRBD2 (5 bases). CDR1 SGHAT and CDR2 FQNNGV come from the germline V gene. The CDR3 loop spans 12 amino acids. V dropped 0 bases and J dropped 11 bases, with 8 bases sitting between them. CDR3 in amino acids: CASSLERTQQFF. In nucleotides, the CDR3 is TGTGCCAGCAGCTTAGAGCGGACTCAGCAGTTCTTC.

This clone occurred a few times. The chain couples TRBV4-1 to TRBJ1-2; 7 bases agree with TRBD1. V gave up 4 bases and J gave up 5 bases; unmatched junction bases: 13. Germline V lookup: CDR1 MGHRA, CDR2 YSYEKL. CDR3 length: 16 residues. In nucleotides, the CDR3 is TGCGCCAGCAGCCCGCCAAAATACAGGGGTGGTTATGGCTACACCTTC. Its protein is CASSPPKYRGGYGYTF.

This chain uses TRBV19 with TRBJ1-1; TRBD1 matches at 9 bases. The CDR3 extends over 14 amino acids. Germline assignment: CDR1 LNHDA and CDR2 SQIVND (reference sequence). V trimming: 6 bases; J trimming: 7 bases; junction bases outside the gene matches: 9. The CDR3 coding sequence is TGTGCCAGTAGATGGGCGGGACAGGGAAATGAAGCTTTCTTT. It codes for CASRWAGQGNEAFF.

The CDR3 nucleotides are TGCGCCAGCAGCCAAGTCCTATTGGACAGGGAGCAAAATTCACCCCTCCACTTT. It encodes CASSQVLLDREQNSPLHF. This chain uses TRBV4-3 with TRBJ1-6, with 8 bases identical to TRBD1. This CDR3 has 18 residues. Trimming at V came to 1 base and at J to 7 bases, leaving 12 bases not matched to a gene. CDR1 is LGHNA, CDR2 YSLEER, per germline.

In this sample, this clone turned up once. The rearrangement uses TRBV4-3 and TRBJ2-3, with 8 bases aligning to TRBD2. This CDR3 contains 16 residues. Germline values: CDR1 LGHNA, CDR2 YSLEER. The ends lost 0 bases at V and 2 bases at J; junction bases unmatched: 4. CDR3 in DNA: TGCGCCAGCAGCCAAGAGGGCGGGGGGAACACAGATACGCAGTATTTT. This gives the protein CASSQEGGGNTDTQYF.

The genes are TRBV3-1 (or the pseudogene TRBV3-2) and TRBJ1-6, with unresolved D. Germline CDR1 is LGHDT and CDR2 is YNNKEL (reference sequence). The V gene lost 0 bases and the J gene lost 6 bases, with 12 bases spanning the gap. The length of the CDR3 is 16 residues. As DNA, the CDR3 is TGTGCCAGCAGCCAAGAGGGTTTAGCCGGTAATTCACCCCTCCACTTT. This encodes CASSQEGLAGNSPLHF.

The CDR3 protein is CASSFVPCGGAGETQYF. The CDR3 DNA is TGTGCCAGCAGCTTCGTCCCCTGCGGGGGGGCTGGGGAGACCCAGTACTTC. The chain carries TRBV7-3 and TRBJ2-5, with 9 bases lining up with TRBD2. The CDR3 has 17 amino acids. Germline V gene lookup returns CDR1 SGHTA and CDR2 FQGTGA. Losses at the gene ends were 3 bases for V and 5 bases for J; bases not matched to a gene: 13. Variable domain in full (rest from reference TRBV7-3 and TRBJ2-5): GAGVSQTPSNKVTEKGKYVELRCDPISGHTALYWYRQSLGQGPEFLIYFQGTGAADDSGLPNDRFFAVRPEGSVSTLKIQRTERGDSAVYLCASSFVPCGGAGETQYFGPGTRLLVL.

The rearrangement links TRBV11-2 to TRBJ2-3, with D tentatively TRBD2 (6 bases). V lost 3 bases and J lost 6, with 16 bases in between. The CDR3 loop spans 15 amino acids. The germline V gene encodes CDR1 SGHAT and CDR2 FQNNGV. The CDR3 bases are TGTGCCAGCAGCTTCAGAGGGCGAAGCGGGGATACGCAGTATTTT. Encoded protein: CASSFRGRSGDTQYF.

This chain links TRBV3-1 (or the pseudogene TRBV3-2) with TRBJ1-2; D is unclear. Trimming stripped 0 bases from V and 1 base from J, with 21 bases between. CDR3 length equals 19 residues. The germline CDR1 and CDR2 sequences are LGHDT and YNNKEL (reference sequence). DNA for the CDR3: TGTGCCAGCAGCCAAGACCACATCGAAGAGGCCTGGATTAACTATGGCTACACCTTC. Protein: CASSQDHIEEAWINYGYTF.

The chain uses TRBV7-8 and TRBJ2-2; 7 bases match TRBD1. Germline-derived CDR1 and CDR2 are SGHVS and FQNEAQ. The CDR3 totals 13 residues. The J segment lost 5 bases and the V segment lost 5 bases, leaving 2 bases of the junction unmatched. CDR3 bases: TGTGCCAGCAGCAGCAGGGGGACCGGGGAGCTGTTTTTT. Its translation: CASSSRGTGELFF.

The rearrangement joins TRBV6-2 or TRBV6-3 to TRBJ2-5; 7 bases are shared with TRBD1. The CDR3 runs to 17 residues. With V trimmed by 5 bases and J by 0 bases, 12 bases remained unmatched. CDR1 is MNHEY and CDR2 is SVGEGT in the germline V gene. The CDR3 DNA reads as TGTGCCAGCAGTGGCGACGATTTGACAGGGCACCAAGAGACCCAGTACTTC. Its protein product is CASSGDDLTGHQETQYF.

This chain connects TRBV19 to TRBJ1-4; D is possibly TRBD1 (6 bases). This CDR3 comprises 15 residues. The germline CDR1 and CDR2 sequences are LNHDA and SQIVND (reference sequence). Trimming shortened V by 3 bases and J by 0 bases, and 8 bases separated the two germline ends. The CDR3 nucleotides are TGTGCCAGTAGTATTCAGGGGACAACTAATGAAAAACTGTTTTTT. Translated: CASSIQGTTNEKLFF.

The CDR3 spells CASSHGGEGTEAFF. CDR3 nucleotides: TGCGCCAGCAGCCATGGCGGGGAGGGGACTGAAGCTTTCTTT. The rearrangement uses TRBV5-1 and TRBJ1-1; tentatively, D is TRBD1 (5 bases). Between the trimmed V and J ends, which lost 4 bases and 5 bases, there was a span of 15 bases. The CDR3 sequence is 14 residues long. Germline V gives CDR1 SGHRS, CDR2 YFSETQ.

This rearrangement joins TRBV5-4 to TRBJ1-4; unclear D gene. CDR3 size: 15 residues. The germline CDR1 and CDR2 sequences are SGHNT and YYREEE (reference sequence). The V gene lost 4 bases and the J gene lost 1 base, with 11 bases spanning the gap. The chain's CDR3 is CASSPSPGTNEKLFF. In DNA, the CDR3 is TGTGCCAGCAGCCCATCACCGGGAACTAATGAAAAACTGTTTTTT.

The rearrangement joins TRBV7-9 to TRBJ1-1, with TRBD1 matching 7 bases. The germline gives CDR1 SEHNR, CDR2 FQNEAQ (reference sequence). The CDR3 sequence is 16 residues long. Losses at the gene ends were 6 bases for V and 0 bases for J; bases not matched to a gene: 10. The CDR3 DNA sequence: TGTGCCAGCAGGTCACCCCGAGGGGGCATGAACACTGAAGCTTTCTTT. Amino acids: CASRSPRGGMNTEAFF.

This chain connects TRBV6-4 to TRBJ1-3; D gene uncertain. The length of the CDR3 is 16 residues. The germline V and J ends were trimmed by 8 bases and 0 bases, with 17 bases remaining between them. The V gene's germline CDR1 is MRHNA and CDR2 SNTAGT. The CDR3 nucleotides are TGTGCCAGCCGCGGAAAGTGGCGGATCTCTGGAAACACCATATATTTT. Translated, it gives CASRGKWRISGNTIYF.

The chain has TRBV27 and TRBJ2-5, with 10 bases matching TRBD2. There are 17 residues in the CDR3. With V trimmed by 7 bases and J by 2 bases, 13 bases remained unmatched. Germline assignment: CDR1 MNHEY and CDR2 SMNVEV (reference sequence). The CDR3 loop reads CASILGTSGAIQETQYF. CDR3 DNA sequence: TGTGCCAGCATCCTCGGAACTAGCGGGGCCATACAAGAGACCCAGTACTTC.